This entry lists 23 T cell receptor beta chains sequenced from one sample in a study of cytomegalovirus exposure and HLA in healthy donors. Researchers ran the PCR with 60 Vbeta and 13 Jbeta primers. Repertoires were generated with immunoSEQ multiplex PCR, while TCRdb's copy carries only in-frame clones and drops some. The sample lists approximately 200,000 clones, approximately 82% occurring once. Sequencing input: PBMCs. All receptors derive from a woman in her late teens or twenties in good health and CMV-seropositive.

The CDR3 bases are TGTGCCAGCAGTGATTGGACTAAAACCTACAATGAGCAGTTCTTC. It encodes CASSDWTKTYNEQFF. The chain couples TRBV25-1 to TRBJ2-1; maybe TRBD2 (6 bases). Trimming shortened V by 3 bases and J by 2 bases, and 11 bases separated the two germline ends. Germline V lookup: CDR1 MGHDK, CDR2 SYGVNS. CDR3 length equals 15 residues.

The V call is TRBV5-1, the J call TRBJ2-7; TRBD2 agrees at 10 bases. Trimming at V came to 2 bases and at J to 3 bases, leaving 2 bases not matched to a gene. The CDR3 has 14 residues. Germline CDR1 SGHRS, CDR2 YFSETQ. CDR3 protein: CASSLAGGVYEQYF. In DNA, the CDR3 is TGCGCCAGCAGCTTAGCGGGGGGGGTCTACGAGCAGTACTTC. The entire variable domain, with the rest obtained from reference TRBV5-1 and TRBJ2-7, is as follows: KAGVTQTPRYLIKTRGQQVTLSCSPISGHRSVSWYQQTPGQGLQFLFEYFSETQRNKGNFPGRFSGRQFSNSRSEMNVSTLELGDSALYLCASSLAGGVYEQYFGPGTRLTVT.

The gene calls are TRBV7-9 and TRBJ1-4; unclear D gene. Germline CDR1 and CDR2: SEHNR and FQNEAQ (reference sequence). There are 13 residues in the CDR3. Trimming took 5 bases from V and 4 from J, leaving 8 bases between them. The DNA for the CDR3 is TGTGCCAGCAGCGGCAGTCATAATGAAAAACTGTTTTTT. Its translation is CASSGSHNEKLFF.

The chain recombines TRBV30 with TRBJ2-1, with TRBD2 matching 7 bases. The CDR3 totals 15 residues. With V trimmed by 1 base and J by 0 bases, 3 bases remained unmatched. Germline CDR1 reads GTSNPN; CDR2 reads SVGIG (reference sequence). For the CDR3, the DNA is TGTGCCTGGAGTGGGGGGGGGAGCTCCTACAATGAGCAGTTCTTC. It specifies CAWSGGGSSYNEQFF.

The chain has TRBV19 and TRBJ2-7; 8 bases match TRBD1. This CDR3 is built from 13 residues. CDR1 and CDR2 from the germline V gene are LNHDA and SQIVND (reference sequence). After removal of 5 bases from V and 3 bases from J, the junction contained 3 bases not matched to a gene. CDR3 coding DNA: TGTGCCAGTAGTCCGGACAGGGTCTACGAGCAGTACTTC. Translation gives CASSPDRVYEQYF.

This chain joins TRBV18 and TRBJ2-7, with D possibly TRBD2 on 6 matching bases. V was pared by 2 bases and J by 4 bases, with 9 bases between. Germline assignment: CDR1 KGHSH and CDR2 LQKENI. The CDR3 length is 13 residues. In DNA, the CDR3 is TGTGCCAGCTCACCAGGGACTGGGTACGAGCAGTACGTC. Translated, it gives CASSPGTGYEQYV.

The chain combines TRBV25-1 with TRBJ1-2; D ambiguous. V lost 2 bases and J lost 10, with 11 bases in between. The CDR3 extends over 12 amino acids. Germline V gene data show CDR1 as MGHDK and CDR2 as SYGVNS. As DNA, the CDR3 is TGTGCCAGCAGTGAAGGAGGGTGGCACTACACCTTC. Amino acid sequence: CASSEGGWHYTF.

The rearrangement joins TRBV28 to TRBJ2-5; 7 bases fit TRBD2. CDR3 length: 15 residues. The V gene's germline CDR1 is MDHEN and CDR2 SYDVKM. The V segment lost 3 bases and the J segment 4 bases; nucleotides outside the gene matches: 8. CDR3 DNA: TGTGCCAGCAGTTTTGGGACTAACATGGGAGAGACCCAGTACTTC. Its protein product is CASSFGTNMGETQYF.

The chain has TRBV5-1 and TRBJ2-4; the D gene is possibly TRBD2 (5 bases). The CDR3 has 13 residues. Trimming pared 1 base from V and 4 bases from J, leaving 6 bases between. CDR1 is SGHRS and CDR2 is YFSETQ in the germline V gene. CDR3 bases: TGCGCCAGCAGCTTGCGAGGGAAAAACATTCAGTACTTC. The encoded protein is CASSLRGKNIQYF.

This clone has a single count. The chain couples TRBV5-6 to TRBJ2-7; 12 positions match TRBD1. Germline V gene data show CDR1 as SGHDT and CDR2 as YYEEEE. Trimming at V came to 2 bases and at J to 6 bases, leaving 6 bases not matched to a gene. The CDR3 covers 15 residues. CDR3 in amino acids: CASSFVGTGGREQYF. CDR3 bases: TGTGCCAGCAGCTTCGTCGGGACAGGGGGCCGCGAGCAGTACTTC.

The CDR3 sequence: CASGGGTANYGYTF. The CDR3 nucleotides are TGTGCCAGCGGAGGGGGCACGGCTAACTATGGCTACACCTTC. The rearrangement links TRBV5-4 to TRBJ1-2; 7 nucleotides match TRBD1. Germline trimming cut 7 bases from V and 0 bases from J; bases unmatched to any gene: 6. CDR1 is SGHNT and CDR2 is YYREEE in the germline V gene (reference sequence). The CDR3 totals 14 residues.

The V gene is TRBV27, the J gene TRBJ2-5; 15 positions agree with TRBD2. V trimming: 3 bases; J trimming: 5 bases; junction bases outside the gene matches: 4. Germline lookup yields CDR1 MNHEY and CDR2 SMNVEV (reference sequence). The CDR3 totals 16 residues. DNA of the CDR3: TGTGCCAGCAGTTTCGGACTAGCGGGGGGGCCCGAGACCCAGTACTTC. Its protein product is CASSFGLAGGPETQYF.

CDR3 DNA: TGTGCCAGTAGTATAATGGGATTCGCCGGGGAGAATTCACCCCTCCACTTT. Amino acid sequence: CASSIMGFAGENSPLHF. This chain connects TRBV19 to TRBJ1-6; no clear D. The V and J ends lost 2 bases and 7 bases respectively, with 18 bases between them. This CDR3 spans 17 amino acids. Germline V gene sequence: CDR1 LNHDA, CDR2 SQIVND (reference sequence).

The chain links TRBV12-1 to TRBJ1-2; the DNA was not used to check the table's D call, TRBD1. TRBV12-1 is termed a pseudogene. CDR3 length: 15 residues. CDR3 residues: CASSFGGAGGYGYTF. CDR3 coding DNA: TGTGCCAGCAGCTTTGGCGGAGCAGGGGGCTATGGCTACACCTTC.

This chain uses TRBV15 with TRBJ1-5, with a possible D match to TRBD1 (6 bases). Germline assignment: CDR1 LNHNV and CDR2 YYDKDF (reference sequence). Trimming removed 1 base at V and 0 bases at J, with 10 bases between. There are 16 residues in the CDR3. The CDR3 region has the DNA TGTGCCACCAGCAGAGGACGGGGACATAGCAATCAGCCCCAGCATTTT. This encodes CATSRGRGHSNQPQHF.

The chain is built from TRBV5-6 and TRBJ2-1; 7 bases match TRBD2. The CDR3 runs 14 residues. Unmatched junction bases numbered 7, after V lost 6 bases and J lost 4 bases. Per the germline V gene, CDR1 is SGHDT and CDR2 is YYEEEE. The CDR3 sequence: CASIYGEGYNEQFF. CDR3 bases: TGTGCCAGCATCTATGGGGAGGGGTACAATGAGCAGTTCTTC.

In DNA form, the CDR3 reads TGTGCCAGCAGCCAAGATCGGGAGCGGGACAATGAGCAGTTCTTC. Translating gives CASSQDRERDNEQFF. V is TRBV4-2 and J is TRBJ2-1; maybe TRBD2 (6 bases). V was trimmed by 0 bases and J by 5 bases, leaving 11 bases between them. The germline V gene has CDR1 LGHNA and CDR2 YNFKEQ. The CDR3 sequence is 15 residues long.

The chain carries TRBV11-2 and TRBJ2-2; TRBD1 aligns across 8 bases. This CDR3 has 15 amino acids. The V segment lost 5 bases and the J segment 6 bases; nucleotides outside the gene matches: 8. The germline gives CDR1 SGHAT, CDR2 FQNNGV. As DNA, the CDR3 is TGTGCCAGCAGCCCACTGACAGGGGCCGCCGGGGAGCTGTTTTTT. It encodes CASSPLTGAAGELFF.

The chain joins TRBV11-2 to TRBJ1-2; 7 bases line up with TRBD1. The CDR3 covers 13 residues. After removal of 0 bases from V and 5 bases from J, the junction contained 0 bases not matched to a gene. The germline V gene has CDR1 SGHAT and CDR2 FQNNGV. Here the CDR3 DNA reads TGTGCCAGCAGCTTAGACAGGGGGTATGGCTACACCTTC. It specifies CASSLDRGYGYTF.

The chain couples TRBV6-5 to TRBJ2-6; D remains ambiguous. The CDR3 covers 16 residues. The germline V gene has CDR1 MNHEY and CDR2 SVGAGI. Trimming shortened V by 0 bases and J by 0 bases, and 6 bases separated the two germline ends. For the CDR3, the DNA is TGTGCCAGCAGTTACTCGGGCCGCTCTGGGGCCAACGTCCTGACTTTC. Protein: CASSYSGRSGANVLTF.

A single count supports this clone. The V and J genes are TRBV5-1 and TRBJ1-6; D not resolved. The CDR3 totals 14 residues. Between the trimmed V and J ends, which lost 2 bases and 5 bases, there was a span of 8 bases. Germline-derived CDR1 and CDR2 are SGHRS and YFSETQ. Here the CDR3 reads CASSLSTDNSPLHF. The CDR3 DNA reads TGCGCCAGCAGCTTATCCACAGATAATTCACCCCTCCACTTT.

J is TRBJ2-3 and V is TRBV5-1, with TRBD2 identical over 12 bases. The CDR3 runs 16 residues. The junction had 3 bases not matched to a gene; V was cut back by 1 base and J by 3 bases. Germline values: CDR1 SGHRS, CDR2 YFSETQ. The CDR3 protein is CASSLTGTSGTDTQYF. Written as DNA, the CDR3 is TGCGCCAGCAGCTTGACCGGGACTAGCGGGACAGATACGCAGTATTTT.

The V gene is TRBV5-1, the J gene TRBJ1-2; D uncertain. Trimming pared 4 bases from V and 4 bases from J, leaving 8 bases between. The CDR3 covers 12 residues. Germline assignment: CDR1 SGHRS and CDR2 YFSETQ. CDR3 nucleotide sequence: TGCGCCAGCAGCCCAAACAGCTATGGCTACACCTTC. Protein: CASSPNSYGYTF.